This T cell receptor (beta chain) was retrieved from a study of shared clonotypes between healthy human individuals. Generated by immunoSEQ multiplex PCR, the TCRdb table keeps only in-frame clones and is missing some. This sample has 2 million to 2.5 million clones, with approximately 94% found just once. This CDR3 spans 13 amino acids. J lost 6 bases, V lost 1 base, and 2 bases had no gene match. Germline CDR1 and CDR2: SEHNR and FQNEAQ (reference sequence). The specimen sequenced was naive CD4+ T cells from PBMCs. Subset given: CD45RA+ positively selected. The sequence was obtained from a man between 18 and 35 years old in good health. Some clones in this sample may be carry-over from other donors' samples. The chain joins TRBV7-9 to TRBJ1-2, with 7 positions matching TRBD1. CDR3: CASSLVTGHGYTF. In DNA, the CDR3 is TGTGCCAGCAGCTTAGTGACAGGGCATGGCTACACCTTC.